The entry that follows covers one T cell receptor (beta chain) sequence. Per germline, CDR1 SQVTM and CDR2 ANQGSEA. The junction had 13 bases not matched to a gene; V was cut back by 3 bases and J by 0 bases. CDR3 length: 18 amino acids. Sequencing used immunoSEQ multiplex PCR; TCRdb keeps in-frame clones, though not all of them. The sample records about 75,000 clones, 75% to 95% being singletons. The data originate from a study of blood T cell repertoires in COVID-19. Sequenced sample: peripheral blood. The origin of this receptor is a human donor in a cohort sampled during active COVID-19. The V gene is TRBV29-1, the J gene TRBJ1-2; TRBD1 aligns across 10 bases. Here the CDR3 reads CSVDGLGTGVGANYGYTF. The CDR3 nucleotides read TGCAGCGTTGACGGACTAGGGACAGGGGTGGGGGCTAACTATGGCTACACCTTC.